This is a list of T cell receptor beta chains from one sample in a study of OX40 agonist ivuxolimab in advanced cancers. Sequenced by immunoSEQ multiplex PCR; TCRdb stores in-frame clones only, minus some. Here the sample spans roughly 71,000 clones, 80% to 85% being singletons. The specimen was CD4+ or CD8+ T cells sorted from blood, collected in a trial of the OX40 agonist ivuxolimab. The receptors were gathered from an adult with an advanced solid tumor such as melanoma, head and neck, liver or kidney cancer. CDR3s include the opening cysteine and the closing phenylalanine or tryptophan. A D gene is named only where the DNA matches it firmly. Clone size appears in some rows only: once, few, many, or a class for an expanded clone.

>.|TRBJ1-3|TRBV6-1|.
CASSQDGGNTIYF
TGTGCCAGCAGCCAGGACGGTGGAAACACCATATATTTT
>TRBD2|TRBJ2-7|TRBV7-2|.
CASSLVPSGSGASYEQYF
TGTGCCAGCAGCTTAGTGCCTAGCGGGAGTGGGGCCTCCTACGAGCAGTACTTC
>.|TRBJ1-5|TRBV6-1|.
CASSEQTSNQPQHF
TGTGCCAGCAGTGAGCAGACGAGCAATCAGCCCCAGCATTTT
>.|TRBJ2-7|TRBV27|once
CASSSPGGRGTSEQYF
TGTGCCAGCAGTTCCCCGGGGGGAAGGGGGACCTCCGAGCAGTACTTC
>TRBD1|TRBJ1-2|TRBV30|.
CAWSGDRVYGYTF
TGTGCCTGGAGTGGGGACAGGGTTTATGGCTACACCTTC
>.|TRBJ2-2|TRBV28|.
CASSLGGRATGELFF
TGTGCCAGCAGTTTAGGGGGGCGGGCGACCGGGGAGCTGTTTTTT
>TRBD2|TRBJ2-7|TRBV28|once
CASSPGGLHSYEQYF
TGTGCCAGCAGCCCGGGGGGACTCCACTCCTACGAGCAGTACTTC
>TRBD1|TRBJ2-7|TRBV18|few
CASTAGTVTYEQYF
TGTGCCAGCACCGCCGGGACAGTAACCTACGAGCAGTACTTC
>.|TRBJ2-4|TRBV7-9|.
CASSFPRGLAKNIQYF
TGTGCCAGCAGCTTTCCCCGGGGGCTAGCCAAAAACATTCAGTACTTC
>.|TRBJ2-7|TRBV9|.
CASSSFGGLDEQYF
TGTGCCAGCAGCTCTTTCGGAGGTCTCGACGAGCAGTACTTC
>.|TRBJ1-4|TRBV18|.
CASSPDTDRNEKLFF
TGTGCCAGCTCACCAGACACCGACCGGAATGAAAAACTGTTTTTT
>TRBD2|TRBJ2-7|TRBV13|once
CASSSTSGRGGPYEQYF
TGTGCCAGCAGCAGCACTAGCGGGAGGGGAGGCCCCTACGAGCAGTACTTC
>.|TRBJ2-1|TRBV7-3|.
CASTTGNSALDEQFF
TGTGCCAGCACCACCGGGAACTCTGCCCTCGATGAGCAGTTCTTC
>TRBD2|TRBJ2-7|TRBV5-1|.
CASSSLAGDAYEQYF
TGCGCCAGCAGCTCTCTAGCGGGAGACGCCTACGAGCAGTACTTC
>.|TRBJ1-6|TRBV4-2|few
CASSPTGSTGYNSPLHF
TGTGCCAGCAGCCCCACCGGCTCGACAGGCTATAATTCACCCCTCCACTTT
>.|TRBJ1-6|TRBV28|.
CASNPSLSGSPLHF
TGTGCCAGCAATCCCTCTCTCAGCGGTTCACCCCTCCACTTT
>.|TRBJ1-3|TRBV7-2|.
CASSLEFSGNTIYF
TGTGCCAGCAGCCTAGAGTTCTCTGGAAACACCATATATTTT
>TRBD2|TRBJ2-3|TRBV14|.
CASSQVTSGRETQYF
TGTGCCAGCAGCCAAGTAACTAGCGGGAGAGAGACGCAGTATTTT
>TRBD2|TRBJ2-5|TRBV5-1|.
CASSRREGRGETQYF
TGCGCCAGCAGCCGGCGGGAGGGCCGTGGAGAGACCCAGTACTTC
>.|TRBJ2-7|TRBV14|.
CASSQGRRANEQYF
TGTGCCAGCAGCCAAGGGCGCAGGGCCAACGAGCAGTACTTC
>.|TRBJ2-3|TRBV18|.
CASSPLFTDTQYF
TGTGCCAGCTCACCACTTTTCACAGATACGCAGTATTTT
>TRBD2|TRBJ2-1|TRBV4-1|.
CASSQAQTSGTYNEQFF
TGCGCCAGCAGCCAAGCTCAGACTAGCGGTACCTACAATGAGCAGTTCTTC
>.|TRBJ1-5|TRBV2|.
CASSVTRQGNQPQHF
TGTGCCAGCAGTGTAACCCGACAGGGCAATCAGCCCCAGCATTTT
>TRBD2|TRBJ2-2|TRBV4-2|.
CASSQAPLAGVANTGELFF
TGTGCCAGCAGCCAAGCCCCACTAGCGGGGGTCGCGAACACCGGGGAGCTGTTTTTT
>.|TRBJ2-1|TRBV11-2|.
CASSLSESSYNEQFF
TGTGCCAGCAGCTTGAGCGAGAGCTCCTACAATGAGCAGTTCTTC
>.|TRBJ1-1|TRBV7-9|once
CASSLGGTTEAFF
TGTGCCAGCAGCTTAGGAGGAACCACTGAAGCTTTCTTT
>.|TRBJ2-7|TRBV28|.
CASSLFTDGTYEQYF
TGTGCCAGCAGTTTATTTACGGACGGCACCTACGAGCAGTACTTC
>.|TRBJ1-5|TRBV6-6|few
CASRRQNSNQPQHF
TGTGCCAGCAGGAGACAGAATAGCAATCAGCCCCAGCATTTT
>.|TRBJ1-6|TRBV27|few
CASSSKSGTQISPLHF
TGTGCCAGCAGTTCCAAATCCGGGACACAAATTTCACCCCTCCACTTT
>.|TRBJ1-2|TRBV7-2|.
CASSLGARDYGYTF
TGTGCCAGCAGCTTAGGGGCGCGTGACTATGGCTACACCTTC
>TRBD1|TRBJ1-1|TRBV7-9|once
CASSSGTGGVGTEAFF
TGTGCCAGCAGTTCCGGGACAGGGGGGGTAGGAACTGAAGCTTTCTTT
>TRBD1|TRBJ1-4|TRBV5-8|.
CASSSGQGIATNEKLFF
TGTGCCAGCAGCTCGGGACAGGGGATTGCAACTAATGAAAAACTGTTTTTT
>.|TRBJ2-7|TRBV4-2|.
CASSQPSSRAGEQYF
TGTGCCAGCAGCCAACCCTCCTCGAGAGCTGGCGAGCAGTACTTC
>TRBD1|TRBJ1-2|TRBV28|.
CASSRQGIGYTF
TGTGCCAGCAGTCGACAGGGGATTGGCTACACCTTC
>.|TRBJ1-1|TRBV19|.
CASSMTLPNTEAFF
TGTGCCAGTAGTATGACGCTTCCAAACACTGAAGCTTTCTTT
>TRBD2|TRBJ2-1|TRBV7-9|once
CASSFAGGAYNEQFF
TGTGCCAGCAGCTTCGCGGGAGGCGCCTACAATGAGCAGTTCTTC
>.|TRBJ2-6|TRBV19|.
CASSMPSGDGANVLTF
TGTGCCAGTAGTATGCCCTCGGGGGATGGGGCCAACGTCCTGACTTTC
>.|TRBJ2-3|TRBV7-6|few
CASTGSDTQYF
TGTGCCTCTACAGGGTCAGATACGCAGTATTTT
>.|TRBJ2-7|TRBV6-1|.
CASSDGGQILSYEQYF
TGTGCCAGCAGTGACGGGGGACAGATCCTTTCCTACGAGCAGTACTTC
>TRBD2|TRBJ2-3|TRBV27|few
CASSTRLAEITDTQYF
TGTGCCAGCAGTACCAGACTAGCGGAGATCACAGATACGCAGTATTTT
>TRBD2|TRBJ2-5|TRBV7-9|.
CASSLMGLAGGFDETQYF
TGTGCCAGCAGCTTAATGGGACTAGCGGGGGGGTTCGATGAGACCCAGTACTTC